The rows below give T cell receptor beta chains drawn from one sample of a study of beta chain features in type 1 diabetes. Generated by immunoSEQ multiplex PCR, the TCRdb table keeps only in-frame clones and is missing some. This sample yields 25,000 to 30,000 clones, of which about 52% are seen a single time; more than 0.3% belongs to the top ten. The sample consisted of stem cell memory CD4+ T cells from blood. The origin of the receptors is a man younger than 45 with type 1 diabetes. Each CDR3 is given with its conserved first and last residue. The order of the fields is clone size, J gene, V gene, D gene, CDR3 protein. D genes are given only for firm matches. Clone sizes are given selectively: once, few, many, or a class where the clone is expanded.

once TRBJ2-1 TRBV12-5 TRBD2 CASGNRPGLAGDEQFF
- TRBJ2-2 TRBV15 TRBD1 CATSRDPGQARAGELFF
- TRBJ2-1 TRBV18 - CASSPSQGLYNEQFF
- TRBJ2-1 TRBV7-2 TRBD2 CASSPGGLAEYEQFF
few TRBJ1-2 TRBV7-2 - CASSSWGGTDYGYTF
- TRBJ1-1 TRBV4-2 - CASSQPPDSRTEAFF
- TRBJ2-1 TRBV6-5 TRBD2 CASRPPGGRNGEQFF
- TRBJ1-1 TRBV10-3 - CAISLDWNTEAFF
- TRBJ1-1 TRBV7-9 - CASSPLAGTEAFF
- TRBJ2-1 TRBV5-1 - CASKETGDPYNEQFF
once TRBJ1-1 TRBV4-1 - CASSHPQGKTEAFF
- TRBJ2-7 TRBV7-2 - CASSSTRGPYEQYF
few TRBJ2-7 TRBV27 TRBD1 CASSRSGQGAYEQYF
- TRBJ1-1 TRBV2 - CASSDWRGNTEAFF
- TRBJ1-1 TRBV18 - CASSPNQVNQNTEAFF
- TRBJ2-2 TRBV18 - CASSGSSLTGELFF
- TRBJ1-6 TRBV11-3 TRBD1 CASHGQGGNSPLHF
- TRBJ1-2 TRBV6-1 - CASSWGRYGYTF
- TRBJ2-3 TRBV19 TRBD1 CASRSTGGVADTQYF
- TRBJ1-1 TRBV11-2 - CASRPDKLEFKAFF
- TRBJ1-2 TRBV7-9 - CASSRGYGYTF
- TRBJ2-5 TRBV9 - CASSEGPGRETQYF
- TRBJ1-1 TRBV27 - CASSRWGREAFF
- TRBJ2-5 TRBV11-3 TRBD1 CASSYRDRAEETQYF
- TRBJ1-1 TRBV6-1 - CASSATGLNTEAFF
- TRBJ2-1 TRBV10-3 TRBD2 CAISESASGGANEQFF
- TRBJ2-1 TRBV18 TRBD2 CASSPIGLGGFNEQFF
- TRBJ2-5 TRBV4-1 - CASSQDLSWGRQETQYF
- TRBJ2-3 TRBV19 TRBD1 CASSRGTGTGSTDTQYF
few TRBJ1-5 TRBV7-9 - CASSGGSPGQPQHF
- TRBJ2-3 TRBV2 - CASSGGRGRTKSTSTDTQYF
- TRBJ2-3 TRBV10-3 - CAISGGRSGLLTDTQYF
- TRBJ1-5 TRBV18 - CASSPREGVEPQHF
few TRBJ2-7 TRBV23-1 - CASSQSPRTSYEQYF
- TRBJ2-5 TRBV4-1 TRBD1 CASSPSGTGGVETQYF
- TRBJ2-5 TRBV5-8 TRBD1 CASSLTPSGTGSQETQYF
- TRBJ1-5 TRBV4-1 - CASSQELHNPGGSQPQHF
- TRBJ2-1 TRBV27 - CASSSSNEQFF
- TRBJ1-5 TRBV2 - CASSDALGGASNQPQHF
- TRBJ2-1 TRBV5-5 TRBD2 CASSLEALAGAEQFF
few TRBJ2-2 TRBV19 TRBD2 CASSPAKRGEAGELFF
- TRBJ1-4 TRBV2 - CASRQGAEKLFF
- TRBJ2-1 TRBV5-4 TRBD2 CASSLVGREYNEQFF
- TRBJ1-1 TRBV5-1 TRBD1 CASSHRDREALTEAFF
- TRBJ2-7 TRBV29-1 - CSVEGQSYEQYF
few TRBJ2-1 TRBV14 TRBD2 CASSQRTSGRIYEQFF
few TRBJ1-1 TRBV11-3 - CASSARQGTEAFF
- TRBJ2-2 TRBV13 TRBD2 CASSESGANTGELFF
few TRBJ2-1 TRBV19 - CASSTNNEQFF
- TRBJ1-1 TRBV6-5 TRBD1 CASRPPGQGLKAFF
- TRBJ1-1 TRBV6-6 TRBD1 CASSYGTGVDTEAFF
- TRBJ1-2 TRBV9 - CASSVEREKTF
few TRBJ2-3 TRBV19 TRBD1 CASSGGRGTGSADTQYF
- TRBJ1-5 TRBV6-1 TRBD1 CASSLGQANQPQHF
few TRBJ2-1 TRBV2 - CASGSATGEQFF
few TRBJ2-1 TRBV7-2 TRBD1 CASSLAPGRGSFYNEQFF